This T cell receptor (beta chain) derives from a study of response to subunit inactivated influenza vaccine. Study-wide points: Each seasonal influenza vaccination recruits few new T cells, the authors suggested.

This clonotype was seen a few times. Its cognate antigen is unknown. Each CDR3 protein gets one entry after TCRdb re-called the RT-PCR reads with MiXCR. The repertoire holds hundreds of thousands of distinct CDR3 sequences, with approximately 7.7% as singletons. The V gene's germline CDR1 is LNHDA and CDR2 SQIVND (reference sequence). With 4 bases clipped from V and 4 bases from J, the junction kept 5 bases outside the gene matches. The CDR3 totals 17 residues. This specimen was PBMCs from blood, taken around 25 months after vaccination. The gene calls are TRBV19 and TRBJ2-2; 14 nucleotides line up with TRBD2. The TCR comes from a man aged 50-75 years who received an inactivated influenza vaccine. CDR3 DNA sequence: TGTGCCAGTAGTAGATTCGGGACTAGCGGGAGCACCGGGGAGCTGTTTTTT. Translating it yields CASSRFGTSGSTGELFF.